The 2 T cell receptor beta chains given below trace back to one sample, sequenced in a study of shared clonotypes between healthy human individuals. Repertoires were generated with immunoSEQ multiplex PCR, while TCRdb's copy carries only in-frame clones and drops some. The profile covers about 1.5 million clones, with roughly 96% appearing a single time and roughly 1.2% taken by the ten largest. Sequencing was done on a sample of naive CD4+ T cells sorted from blood. As to subset: CD45RA+ positively selected. Receptor source: a man younger than 40 in good health.

On this clone: This sample also contains other DNA sequences that code for the same CDR3. This chain links TRBV9 with TRBJ2-1; D unclear. The germline V gene has CDR1 SGDLS and CDR2 YYNGEE. The CDR3 is 13 residues long. V shed 0 bases and J shed 3 bases, with 4 bases lying between them. The CDR3 DNA follows: TGTGCCAGCAGCGTAGGAAGCTACAATGAGCAGTTCTTC. It yields the protein CASSVGSYNEQFF.

The chain combines TRBV5-8 with TRBJ1-1; D call uncertain. CDR1 and CDR2 (germline): SGHTS, YDEGEE. This CDR3 comprises 11 residues. The V and J ends lost 5 bases and 7 bases respectively, with 9 bases between them. CDR3 DNA: TGTGCCAGCAGTCCCGACCGTGAAGCTTTCTTT. Amino acid sequence: CASSPDREAFF.